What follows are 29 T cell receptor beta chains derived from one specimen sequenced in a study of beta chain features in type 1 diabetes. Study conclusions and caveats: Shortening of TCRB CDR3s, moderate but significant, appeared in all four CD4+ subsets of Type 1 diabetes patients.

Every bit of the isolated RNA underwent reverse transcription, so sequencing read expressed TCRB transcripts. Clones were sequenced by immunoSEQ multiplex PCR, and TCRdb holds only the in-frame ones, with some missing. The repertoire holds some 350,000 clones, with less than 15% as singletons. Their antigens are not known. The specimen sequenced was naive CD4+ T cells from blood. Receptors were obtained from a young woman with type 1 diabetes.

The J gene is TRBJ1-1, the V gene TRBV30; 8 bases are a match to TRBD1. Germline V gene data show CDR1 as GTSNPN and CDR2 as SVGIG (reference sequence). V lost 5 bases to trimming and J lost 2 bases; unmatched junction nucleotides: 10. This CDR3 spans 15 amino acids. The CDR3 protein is CAWAYPDRANTEAFF. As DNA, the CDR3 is TGTGCCTGGGCTTACCCGGACAGGGCAAACACTGAAGCTTTCTTT.

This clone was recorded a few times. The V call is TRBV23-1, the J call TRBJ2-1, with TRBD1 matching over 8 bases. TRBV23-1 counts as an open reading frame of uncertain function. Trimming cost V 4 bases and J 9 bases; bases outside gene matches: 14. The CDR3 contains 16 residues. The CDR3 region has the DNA TGCGCCAGCAGTCGACCGGGACAGGTAATTGGGCGTGAGCAGTTCTTC. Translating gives CASSRPGQVIGREQFF.

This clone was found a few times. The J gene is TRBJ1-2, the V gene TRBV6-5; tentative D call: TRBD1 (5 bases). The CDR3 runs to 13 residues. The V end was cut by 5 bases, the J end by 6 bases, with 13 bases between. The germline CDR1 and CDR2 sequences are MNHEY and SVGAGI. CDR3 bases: TGTGCCAGCAGTATCGGGGGAGGTGATGGCTACACCTTC. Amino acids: CASSIGGGDGYTF.

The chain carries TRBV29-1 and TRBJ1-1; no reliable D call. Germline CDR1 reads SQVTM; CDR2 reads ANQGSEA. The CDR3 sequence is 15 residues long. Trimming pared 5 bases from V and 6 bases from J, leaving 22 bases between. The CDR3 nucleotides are TGCAGCGTTCAACCGCCGCTCAGGCCCTGGGCTGAAGCTTTCTTT. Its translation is CSVQPPLRPWAEAFF. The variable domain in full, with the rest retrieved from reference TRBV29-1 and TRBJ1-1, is SAVISQKPSRDICQRGTSLTIQCQVDSQVTMMFWYRQQPGQSLTLIATANQGSEATYESGFVIDKFPISRPNLTFSTLTVSNMSPEDSSIYLCSVQPPLRPWAEAFFGQGTRLTVV.

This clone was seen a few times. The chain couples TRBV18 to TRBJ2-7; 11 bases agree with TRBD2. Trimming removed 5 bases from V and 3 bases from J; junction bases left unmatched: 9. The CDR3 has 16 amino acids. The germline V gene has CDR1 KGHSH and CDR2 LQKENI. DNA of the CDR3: TGTGCCAGCTCATCCCTAGTAGCGGGAGGGGGCTACGAGCAGTACTTC. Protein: CASSSLVAGGGYEQYF.

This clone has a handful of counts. CDR3 DNA sequence: TGTGCCAGCAGTTTAGGCGACTACGAGCAGTACGTC. It is translated as CASSLGDYEQYV. This sequence joins TRBV28 and TRBJ2-7; no definite D call. V was cut by 2 bases and J by 3 bases, with 5 bases left in between. The germline gives CDR1 MDHEN, CDR2 SYDVKM. The CDR3 has 12 residues.

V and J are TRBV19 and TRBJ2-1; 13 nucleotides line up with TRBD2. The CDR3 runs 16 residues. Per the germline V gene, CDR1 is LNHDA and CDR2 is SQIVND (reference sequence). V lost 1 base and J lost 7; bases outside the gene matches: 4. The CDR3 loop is CASSIGGLAGTNEQFF. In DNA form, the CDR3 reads TGTGCCAGTAGTATAGGGGGACTAGCGGGGACGAATGAGCAGTTCTTC.

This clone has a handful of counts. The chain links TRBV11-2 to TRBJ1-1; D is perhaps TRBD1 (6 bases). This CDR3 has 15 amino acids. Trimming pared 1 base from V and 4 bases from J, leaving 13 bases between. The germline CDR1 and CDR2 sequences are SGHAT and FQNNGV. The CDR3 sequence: CASSLADRTVTEAFF. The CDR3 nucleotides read TGTGCCAGCAGCTTAGCCGATCGGACAGTCACTGAAGCTTTCTTT. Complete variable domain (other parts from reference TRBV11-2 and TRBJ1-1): EAGVAQSPRYKIIEKRQSVAFWCNPISGHATLYWYQQILGQGPKLLIQFQNNGVVDDSQLPKDRFSAERLKGVDSTLKIQPAKLEDSAVYLCASSLADRTVTEAFFGQGTRLTVV.

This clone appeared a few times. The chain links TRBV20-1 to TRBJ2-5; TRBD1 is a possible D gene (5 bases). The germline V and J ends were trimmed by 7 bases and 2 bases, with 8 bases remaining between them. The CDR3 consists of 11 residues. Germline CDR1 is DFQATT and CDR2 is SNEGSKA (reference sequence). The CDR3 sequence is CSVGDQETQYF. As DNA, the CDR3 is TGCAGTGTAGGGGATCAAGAGACCCAGTACTTC.

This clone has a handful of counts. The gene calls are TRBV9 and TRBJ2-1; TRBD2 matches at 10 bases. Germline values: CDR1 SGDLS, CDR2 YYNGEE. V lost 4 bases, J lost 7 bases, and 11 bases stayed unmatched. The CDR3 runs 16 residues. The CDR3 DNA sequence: TGTGCCAGCAGCCCTAGCGGGAGCCTTACCGGGAATGAGCAGTTCTTC. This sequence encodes CASSPSGSLTGNEQFF.

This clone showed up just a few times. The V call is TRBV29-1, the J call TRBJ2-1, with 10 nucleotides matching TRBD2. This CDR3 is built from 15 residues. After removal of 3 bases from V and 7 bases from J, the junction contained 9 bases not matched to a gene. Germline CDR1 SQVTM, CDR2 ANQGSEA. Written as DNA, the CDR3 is TGCAGCGTTGACCCCCCTAGCGGGAGAAGAAATGAGCAGTTCTTC. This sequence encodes CSVDPPSGRRNEQFF.

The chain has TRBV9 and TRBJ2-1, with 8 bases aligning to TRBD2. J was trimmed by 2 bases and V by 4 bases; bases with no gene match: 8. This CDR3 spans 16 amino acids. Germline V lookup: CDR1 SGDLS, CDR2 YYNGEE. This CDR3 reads CASSLSGRKAYNEQFF. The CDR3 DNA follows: TGTGCCAGCAGCTTGAGCGGGAGAAAGGCCTACAATGAGCAGTTCTTC.

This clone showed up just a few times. CDR3 DNA: TGTGCCATCAGAAGCATTAGACAGGGGGCAGGTGGAGAGCAGTACTTC. Protein: CAIRSIRQGAGGEQYF. The chain links TRBV10-3 to TRBJ2-7; 10 nucleotides match TRBD1. Trimming took 6 bases from V and 7 from J; bases not matched to a gene: 15. Germline CDR1 is ENHRY and CDR2 is SYGVKD. The CDR3 is made up of 16 amino acids.

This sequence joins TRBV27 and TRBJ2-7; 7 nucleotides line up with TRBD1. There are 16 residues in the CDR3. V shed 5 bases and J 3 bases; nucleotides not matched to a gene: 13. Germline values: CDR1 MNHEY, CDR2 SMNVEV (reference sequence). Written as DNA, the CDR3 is TGTGCCAGCAGTCAGATCCGAGGGACAGCCGACTACGAGCAGTACTTC. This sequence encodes CASSQIRGTADYEQYF.

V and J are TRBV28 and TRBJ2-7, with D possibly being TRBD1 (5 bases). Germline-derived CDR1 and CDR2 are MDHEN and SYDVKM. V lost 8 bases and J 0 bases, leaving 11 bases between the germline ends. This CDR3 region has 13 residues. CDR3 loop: CASLLTDSYEQYF. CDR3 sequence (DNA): TGTGCCAGCTTATTGACAGACTCCTACGAGCAGTACTTC.

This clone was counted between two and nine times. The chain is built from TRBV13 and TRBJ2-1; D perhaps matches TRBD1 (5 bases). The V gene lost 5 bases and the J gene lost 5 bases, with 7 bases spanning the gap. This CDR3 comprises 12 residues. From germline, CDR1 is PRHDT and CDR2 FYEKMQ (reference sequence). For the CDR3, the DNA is TGTGCCAGCAGCCCAGGGAACAATGAGCAGTTCTTC. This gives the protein CASSPGNNEQFF.

The CDR3 DNA reads TGCGCCAGCAGCCCGGGACGGCGGGGTGAAAAACTGTTTTTT. Its protein is CASSPGRRGEKLFF. The V call is TRBV4-1, the J call TRBJ1-4, with D maybe TRBD1 (5 bases). Germline V gene lookup returns CDR1 MGHRA and CDR2 YSYEKL. The CDR3 runs to 14 residues. The ends were cut back, 4 bases at V and 7 bases at J, with 13 bases in the middle.

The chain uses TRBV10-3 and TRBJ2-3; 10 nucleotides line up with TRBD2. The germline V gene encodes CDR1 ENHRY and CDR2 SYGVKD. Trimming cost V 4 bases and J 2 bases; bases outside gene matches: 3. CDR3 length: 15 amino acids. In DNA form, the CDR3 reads TGTGCCATCAGTGGGACTAGCGGACCCACAGATACGCAGTATTTT. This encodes CAISGTSGPTDTQYF.

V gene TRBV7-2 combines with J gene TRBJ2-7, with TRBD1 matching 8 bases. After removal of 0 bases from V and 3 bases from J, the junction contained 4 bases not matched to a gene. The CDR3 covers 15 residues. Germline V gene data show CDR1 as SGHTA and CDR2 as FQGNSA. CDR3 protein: CASSLAPGGSYEQYV. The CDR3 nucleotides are TGTGCCAGCAGCTTAGCGCCAGGGGGCAGCTACGAGCAGTACGTC.

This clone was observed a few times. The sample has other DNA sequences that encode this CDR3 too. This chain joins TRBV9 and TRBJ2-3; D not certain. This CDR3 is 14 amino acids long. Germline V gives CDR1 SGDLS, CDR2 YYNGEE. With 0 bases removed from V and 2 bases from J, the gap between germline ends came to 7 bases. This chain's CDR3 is CASSVGPSTDTQYF. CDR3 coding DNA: TGTGCCAGCAGCGTAGGTCCTTCCACAGATACGCAGTATTTT.

The CDR3 coding sequence is TGTGCCACCCCCCTCGGCCAGGGTTGGAGGAACACTGAAGCTTTCTTT. It specifies CATPLGQGWRNTEAFF. V gene TRBV21-1 combines with J gene TRBJ1-1; TRBD1 reflects the table's D call only, with no check against the DNA. TRBV21-1 is shown as a pseudogene. The CDR3 has 16 residues.

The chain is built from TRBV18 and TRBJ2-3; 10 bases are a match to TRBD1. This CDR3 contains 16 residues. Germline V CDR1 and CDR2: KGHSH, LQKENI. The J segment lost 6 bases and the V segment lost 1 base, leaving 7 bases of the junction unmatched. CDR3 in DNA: TGTGCCAGCTCACCACGGTCCATGACAGGGGGCGATACGCAGTATTTT. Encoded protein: CASSPRSMTGGDTQYF.

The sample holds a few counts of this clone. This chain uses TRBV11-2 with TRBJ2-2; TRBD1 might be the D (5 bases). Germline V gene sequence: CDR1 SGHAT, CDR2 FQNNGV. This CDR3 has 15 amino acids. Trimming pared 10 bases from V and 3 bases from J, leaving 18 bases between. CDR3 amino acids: CATPTEYLHTGELFF. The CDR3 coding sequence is TGTGCCACCCCGACAGAATACCTCCACACCGGGGAGCTGTTTTTT.

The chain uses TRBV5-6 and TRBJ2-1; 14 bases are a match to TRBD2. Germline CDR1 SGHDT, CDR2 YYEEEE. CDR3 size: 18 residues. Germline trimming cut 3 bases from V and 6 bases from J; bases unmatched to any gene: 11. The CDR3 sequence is CASSSTRLAGGLINEQFF. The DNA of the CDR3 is TGTGCCAGCAGCTCGACCCGACTAGCGGGAGGGCTAATCAATGAGCAGTTCTTC.

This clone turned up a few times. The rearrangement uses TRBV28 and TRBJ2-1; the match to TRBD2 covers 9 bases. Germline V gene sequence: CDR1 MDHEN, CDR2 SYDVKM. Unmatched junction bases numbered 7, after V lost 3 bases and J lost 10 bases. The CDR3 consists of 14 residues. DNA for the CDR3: TGTGCCAGCAGTTTGGGGCGGGAGGGGTCCGAGCAGTTCTTC. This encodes CASSLGREGSEQFF.

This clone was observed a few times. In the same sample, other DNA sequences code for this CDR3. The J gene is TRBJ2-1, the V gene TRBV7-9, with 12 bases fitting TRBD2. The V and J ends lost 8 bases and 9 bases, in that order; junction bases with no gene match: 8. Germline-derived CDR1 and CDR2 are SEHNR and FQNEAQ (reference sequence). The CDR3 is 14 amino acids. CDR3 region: CASRLTSGSGEQFF. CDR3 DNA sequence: TGTGCCAGCCGCCTGACTAGCGGGAGTGGTGAGCAGTTCTTC.

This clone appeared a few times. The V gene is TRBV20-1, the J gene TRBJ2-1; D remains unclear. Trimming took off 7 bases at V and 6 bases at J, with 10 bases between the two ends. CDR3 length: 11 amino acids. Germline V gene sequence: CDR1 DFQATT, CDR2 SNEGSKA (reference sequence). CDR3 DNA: TGCAGTGTTTATAATCCCAATGAGCAGTTCTTC. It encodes CSVYNPNEQFF.

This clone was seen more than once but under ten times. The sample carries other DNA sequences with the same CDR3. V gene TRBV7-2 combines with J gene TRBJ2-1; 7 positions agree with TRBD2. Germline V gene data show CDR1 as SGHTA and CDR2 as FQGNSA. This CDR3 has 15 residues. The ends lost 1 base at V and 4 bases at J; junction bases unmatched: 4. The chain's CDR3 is CASSLDLAAYNEQFF. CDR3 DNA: TGTGCCAGCAGCTTAGACCTAGCGGCGTACAATGAGCAGTTCTTC.

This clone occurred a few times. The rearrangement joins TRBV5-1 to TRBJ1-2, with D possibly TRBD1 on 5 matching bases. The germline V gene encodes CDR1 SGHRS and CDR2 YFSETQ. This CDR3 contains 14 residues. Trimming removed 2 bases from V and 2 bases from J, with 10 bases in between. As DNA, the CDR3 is TGCGCCAGCAGCTTTGGAGGGACGAACTATGGCTACACCTTC. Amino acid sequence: CASSFGGTNYGYTF.